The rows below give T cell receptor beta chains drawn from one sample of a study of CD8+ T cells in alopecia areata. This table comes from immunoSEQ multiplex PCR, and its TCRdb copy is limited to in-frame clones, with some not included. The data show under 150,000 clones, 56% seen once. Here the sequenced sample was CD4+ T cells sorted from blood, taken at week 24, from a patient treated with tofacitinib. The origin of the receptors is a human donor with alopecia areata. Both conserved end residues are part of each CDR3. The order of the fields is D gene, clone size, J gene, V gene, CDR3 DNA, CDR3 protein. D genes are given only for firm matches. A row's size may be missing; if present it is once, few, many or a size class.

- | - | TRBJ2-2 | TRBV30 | TGTGCCTGGAGGGGACAAAGAATCGGGGAGCTGTTTTTT | CAWRGQRIGELFF
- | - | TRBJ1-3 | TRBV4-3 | TGCGCCAGCAGCCAAGTCGGGATTGGGGACACCATATATTTT | CASSQVGIGDTIYF
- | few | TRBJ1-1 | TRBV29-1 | TGCAGCGTTGAAGATCTTATGGCTGAAGCTTTCTTT | CSVEDLMAEAFF
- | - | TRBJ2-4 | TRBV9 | TGTGCCAGCAGCGTAGGCACGGGGGCACTCGACATTCAGTACTTC | CASSVGTGALDIQYF
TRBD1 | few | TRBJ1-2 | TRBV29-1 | TGCAGCGTTGGGACAGGGGCAAACTATGGCTACACCTTC | CSVGTGANYGYTF
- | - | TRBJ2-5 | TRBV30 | TGTGCCTGGAGGAGATTAGAGACCCAGTACTTC | CAWRRLETQYF
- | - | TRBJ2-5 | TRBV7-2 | TGTGCCAGCAGCGTGGACAGAAACCAAGAGACCCAGTACTTC | CASSVDRNQETQYF
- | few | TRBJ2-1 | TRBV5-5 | TGTGCCAGCAGCTTGGGGGGCACAGGGCCATACAATGAGCAGTTCTTC | CASSLGGTGPYNEQFF
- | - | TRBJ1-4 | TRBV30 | TGTGCCTACAAGTGGGGGTCAACTAATGAAAAACTGTTTTTT | CAYKWGSTNEKLFF
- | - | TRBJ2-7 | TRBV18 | TGTGCCAGCTCACCGAAAGGTTACTACGAGCAGTACTTC | CASSPKGYYEQYF
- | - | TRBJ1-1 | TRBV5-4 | TGTGCCAGCAGCTTGGAACGGATGAACACTGAAGCTTTCTTT | CASSLERMNTEAFF
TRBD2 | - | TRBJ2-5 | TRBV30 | TGTGCCTGGAGTAGAGATACTAGCGGGGAGACCCAGTACTTC | CAWSRDTSGETQYF
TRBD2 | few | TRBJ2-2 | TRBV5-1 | TGCGCCAGCAGGCTAGCGGGGGCCGGGGAGCTGTTTTTT | CASRLAGAGELFF
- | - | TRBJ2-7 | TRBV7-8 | TGTGCCAGCAGCCCACCAGGGAATTTACGCTACGAGCAGTACTTC | CASSPPGNLRYEQYF
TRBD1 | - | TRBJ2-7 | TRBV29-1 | TGCAGCCCAGGGGGAGCCTACGAGCAGTACTTC | CSPGGAYEQYF
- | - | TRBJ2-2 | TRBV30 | TGTGCCTGGAGTGGACCGGGATCAAACACCGGGGAGCTGTTTTTT | CAWSGPGSNTGELFF
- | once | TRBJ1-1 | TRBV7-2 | TGTGCCAGCAGGAATACAGGTCAGAACACTGAAGCTTTCTTT | CASRNTGQNTEAFF
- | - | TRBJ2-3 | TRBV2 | TGTGCCAGCAGTGTTTTCGGAGAACGCACAGATACGCAGTATTTT | CASSVFGERTDTQYF
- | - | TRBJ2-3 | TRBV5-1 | TGCGCCAGCAGCCCTGGGACACCAAATCGAGATACGCAGTATTTT | CASSPGTPNRDTQYF
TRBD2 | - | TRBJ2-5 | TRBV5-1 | TGCGCCAGCAGCATCGGGGGGGCTGAGGAGACCCAGTACTTC | CASSIGGAEETQYF
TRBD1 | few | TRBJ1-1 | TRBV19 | TGTGCCAGTAGGGAAGACAGGGGGTCGACTGAAGCTTTCTTT | CASREDRGSTEAFF
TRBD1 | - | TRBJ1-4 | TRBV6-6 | TGTGCCAGCACCGTTACAGGGGGTGGTGAAAAACTGTTTTTT | CASTVTGGGEKLFF
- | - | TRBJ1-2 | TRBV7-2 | TGTGCCAGCAGCCAGGGAGGCCCCTATGGCTACACCTTC | CASSQGGPYGYTF
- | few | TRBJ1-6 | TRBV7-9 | TGTGCCAGCAGCTCATCCCCTACGTTGGCTCGCTCCTATAATTCACCCCTCCACTTT | CASSSSPTLARSYNSPLHF
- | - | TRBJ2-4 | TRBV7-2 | TGTGCCAGCAGCACCCGAGGGGGGGCGCCAGACATTCAGTACTTC | CASSTRGGAPDIQYF
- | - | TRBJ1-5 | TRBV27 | TGTGCCAGCAGTTCCGGAGGTAGCATTCAGCCCCAGCATTTT | CASSSGGSIQPQHF
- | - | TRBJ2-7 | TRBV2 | TGTGCCAGCAGCGAAAACAGTTTCCACGAGCAGTACTTC | CASSENSFHEQYF
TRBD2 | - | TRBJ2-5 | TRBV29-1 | TGCAGCGTTGCCCCGGGGACTAGCGGGGGGGAGACCCAGTACTTC | CSVAPGTSGGETQYF
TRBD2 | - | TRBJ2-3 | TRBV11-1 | TGTGCCAGCAGCAAGGGGACTAGCGGGGGGCTAGATACGCAGTATTTT | CASSKGTSGGLDTQYF
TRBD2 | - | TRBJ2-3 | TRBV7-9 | TGTGCCAGCAGCTTGGCGGGGGCAGATACGCAGTATTTT | CASSLAGADTQYF
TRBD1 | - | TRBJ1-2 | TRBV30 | TGTGCCTGGACCCCGGGAGGGGGCTCTGGCTACACCTTC | CAWTPGGGSGYTF